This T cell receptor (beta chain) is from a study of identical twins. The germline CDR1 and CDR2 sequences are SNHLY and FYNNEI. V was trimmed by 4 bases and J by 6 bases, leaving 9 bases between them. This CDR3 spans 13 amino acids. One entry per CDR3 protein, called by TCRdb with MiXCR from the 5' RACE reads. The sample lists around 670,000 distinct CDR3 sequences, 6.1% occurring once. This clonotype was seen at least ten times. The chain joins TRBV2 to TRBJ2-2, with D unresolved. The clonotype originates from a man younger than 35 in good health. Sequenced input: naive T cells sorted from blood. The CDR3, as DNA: TGTGCCAGCAGTGGGCTGAGCTCCGGGGAGCTGTTTTTT. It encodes CASSGLSSGELFF.